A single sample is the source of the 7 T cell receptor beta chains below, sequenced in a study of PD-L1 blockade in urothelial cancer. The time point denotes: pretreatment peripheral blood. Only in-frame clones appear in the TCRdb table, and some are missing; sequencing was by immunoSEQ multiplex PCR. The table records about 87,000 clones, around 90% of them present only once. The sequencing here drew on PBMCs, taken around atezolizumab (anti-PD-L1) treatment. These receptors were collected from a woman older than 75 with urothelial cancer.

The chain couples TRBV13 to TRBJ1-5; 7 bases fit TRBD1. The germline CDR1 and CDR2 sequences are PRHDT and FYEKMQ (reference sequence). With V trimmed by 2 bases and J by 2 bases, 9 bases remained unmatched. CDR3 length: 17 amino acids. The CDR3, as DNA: TGTGCCAGCAGCTTACCAAAGCGAGGACAGGGCAATCAGCCCCAGCATTTT. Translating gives CASSLPKRGQGNQPQHF.

The CDR3 loop is CASGRDLVDTQYF. For the CDR3, the DNA is TGTGCTAGTGGTCGGGACTTGGTAGATACGCAGTATTTT. This chain connects TRBV12-5 to TRBJ2-3; maybe TRBD2 (6 bases). The CDR3 spans 13 residues. The germline V gene has CDR1 LGHNT and CDR2 FRNRAP. V shed 5 bases and J shed 5 bases, with 11 bases lying between them.

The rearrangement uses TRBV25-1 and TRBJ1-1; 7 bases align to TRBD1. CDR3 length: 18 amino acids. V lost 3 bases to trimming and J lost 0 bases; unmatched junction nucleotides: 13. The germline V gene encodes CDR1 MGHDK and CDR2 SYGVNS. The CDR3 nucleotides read TGTGCCAGCAGTGACAGGGCCGGGACAGAATTGATGAACACTGAAGCTTTCTTT. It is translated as CASSDRAGTELMNTEAFF.

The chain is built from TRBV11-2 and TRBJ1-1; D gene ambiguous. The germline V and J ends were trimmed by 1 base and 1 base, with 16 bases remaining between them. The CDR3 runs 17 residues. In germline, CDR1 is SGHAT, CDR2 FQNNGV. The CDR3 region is CASSLARGGAKNTEAFF. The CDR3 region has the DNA TGTGCCAGCAGCTTAGCGCGGGGAGGTGCTAAGAACACTGAAGCTTTCTTT. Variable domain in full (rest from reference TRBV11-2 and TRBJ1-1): EAGVAQSPRYKIIEKRQSVAFWCNPISGHATLYWYQQILGQGPKLLIQFQNNGVVDDSQLPKDRFSAERLKGVDSTLKIQPAKLEDSAVYLCASSLARGGAKNTEAFFGQGTRLTVV.

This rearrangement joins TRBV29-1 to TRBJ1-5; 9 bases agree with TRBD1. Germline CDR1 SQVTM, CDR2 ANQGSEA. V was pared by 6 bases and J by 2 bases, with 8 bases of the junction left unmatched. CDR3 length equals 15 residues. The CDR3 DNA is TGCAGCGTCACACAGGGGGCCGGGGGCAATCAGCCCCAGCATTTT. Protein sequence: CSVTQGAGGNQPQHF.

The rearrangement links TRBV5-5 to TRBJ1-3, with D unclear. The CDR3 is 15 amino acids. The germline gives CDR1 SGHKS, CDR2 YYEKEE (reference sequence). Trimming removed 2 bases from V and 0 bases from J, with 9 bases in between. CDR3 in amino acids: CASSFQAFSGNTIYF. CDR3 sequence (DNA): TGTGCCAGCAGCTTTCAAGCCTTCTCTGGAAACACCATATATTTT.

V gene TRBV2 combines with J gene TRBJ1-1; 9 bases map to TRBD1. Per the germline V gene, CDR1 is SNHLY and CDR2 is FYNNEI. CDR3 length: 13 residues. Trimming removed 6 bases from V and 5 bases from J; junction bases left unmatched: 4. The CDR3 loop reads CASSGTGMTEAFF. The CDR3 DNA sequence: TGTGCCAGCAGCGGGACAGGGATGACTGAAGCTTTCTTT. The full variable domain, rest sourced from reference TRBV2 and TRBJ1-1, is EPEVTQTPSHQVTQMGQEVILRCVPISNHLYFYWYRQILGQKVEFLVSFYNNEISEKSEIFDDQFSVERPDGSNFTLKIRSTKLEDSAMYFCASSGTGMTEAFFGQGTRLTVV.